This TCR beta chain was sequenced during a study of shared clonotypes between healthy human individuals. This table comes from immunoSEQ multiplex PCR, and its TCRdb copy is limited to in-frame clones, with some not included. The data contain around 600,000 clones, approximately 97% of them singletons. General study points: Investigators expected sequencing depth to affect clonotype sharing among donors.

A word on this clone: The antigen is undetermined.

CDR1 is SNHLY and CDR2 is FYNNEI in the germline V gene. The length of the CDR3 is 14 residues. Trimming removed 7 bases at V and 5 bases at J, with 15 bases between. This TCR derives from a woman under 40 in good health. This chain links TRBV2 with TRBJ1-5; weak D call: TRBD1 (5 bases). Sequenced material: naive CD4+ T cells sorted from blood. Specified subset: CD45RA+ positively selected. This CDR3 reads CASTEAGSDQPQHF. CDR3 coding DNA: TGTGCCAGCACTGAGGCAGGGAGTGATCAGCCCCAGCATTTT. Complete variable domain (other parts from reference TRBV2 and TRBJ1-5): EPEVTQTPSHQVTQMGQEVILRCVPISNHLYFYWYRQILGQKVEFLVSFYNNEISEKSEIFDDQFSVERPDGSNFTLKIRSTKLEDSAMYFCASTEAGSDQPQHFGDGTRLSIL.